This TCR beta chain was sequenced for a study of immunodeficiency (dated by TCRdb to about 2019). For the study in its entirety: Repertoire analysis was performed to search for VDJ recombination defects and oligoclonality.

Genomic DNA was isolated using the QIAamp DNA Blood Mini Kit and then sent out for immunoSEQ repertoire analysis. Multiplex PCR was used to amplify CDR3 regions from a standard amount of genomic DNA template. The PCR products underwent sequencing on an Illumina platform. Per the source publication's procedure: Alignment of sequences to a reference was performed, and V, D and J gene definitions were taken from IMGT. To eliminate PCR and sequencing errors, a nearest-neighbor clustering algorithm combined closely related sequences. V, D and J usage was analyzed in productive unique and total sequences using ImmunoSEQ Analyzer tools and R version 3.6.1. TCRdb obtained this table from immuneACCESS and retained in-frame rearrangements with V and J assigned. These tables miss some clones; where compared with another copy, unresolved V genes account for less than half of the shortfall, and the remainder is unexplained. For V, J and clone size, that table is used; D and trimming come from the DNA. Present in this sample are around 1,000 clones, 92% of which were seen just once. Approximately 1.3% of the sample comes from the top ten.

Results and caveats for the whole study, not just this receptor: In the entropy comparisons of patients versus healthy controls, patients were shown as n=3 (open circles), and an effect on thymic development was only suggested as possible. Based on top-100 and total clonotype frequencies, severe oligoclonality showed up in patient CD8+ T cells, whereas patient CD4+ T cells did not show severe oligoclonality. Compared with control CD8+ T cells, patient CD8+ T cells had restricted TRB V-J pairing and reduced productive entropy.

Trimming costs V 0 bases and J 3 bases, and their ends lie 13 bases apart. Measured from the cysteine to the phenylalanine, the CDR3 is 15 residues long. CDR3 DNA only is kept here, 45 bases in frame from base 1. CDR1 and CDR2 (SGDLS, YYNGEE) derive from the germline V gene. Concerning this clone itself: This receptor's antigen is unknown. The record has no base qualities; no much larger clone is one base away.

Before TCR sequencing, CD3+CD8+ T cells were sorted from fresh PBMCs. The sequence derives from a female donor. The source material was CD8+ T cells from blood. Recombination joined TRBV9 with TRBJ2-7; tentative D gene TRBD2, with 6 bases matching. Read as DNA, the sequence is TGTGCCAGCAGCGTAGCACATTCGGGGGTCTACGAGCAGTACTTC. Translated, this gives CASSVAHSGVYEQYF.